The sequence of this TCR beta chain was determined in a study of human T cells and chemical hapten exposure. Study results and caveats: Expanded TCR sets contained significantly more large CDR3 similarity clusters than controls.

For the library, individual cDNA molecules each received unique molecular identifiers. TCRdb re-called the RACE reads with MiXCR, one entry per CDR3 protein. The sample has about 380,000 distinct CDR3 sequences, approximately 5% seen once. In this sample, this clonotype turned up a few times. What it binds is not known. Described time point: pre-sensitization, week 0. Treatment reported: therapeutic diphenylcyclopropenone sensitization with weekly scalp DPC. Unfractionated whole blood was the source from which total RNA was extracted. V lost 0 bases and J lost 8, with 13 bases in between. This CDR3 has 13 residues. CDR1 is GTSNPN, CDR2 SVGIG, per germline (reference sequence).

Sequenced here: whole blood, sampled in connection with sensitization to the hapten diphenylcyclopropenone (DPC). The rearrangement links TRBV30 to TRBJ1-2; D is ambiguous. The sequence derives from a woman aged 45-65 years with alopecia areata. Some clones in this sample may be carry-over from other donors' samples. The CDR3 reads CAWSVRYGRGYTF. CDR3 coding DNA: TGTGCCTGGAGTGTACGATATGGCAGGGGCTACACCTTC.